These T cell receptor beta chains were read from a single sample in a study of cytomegalovirus exposure and HLA in healthy donors. Using immunoSEQ multiplex PCR, the repertoire was profiled, and TCRdb retains in-frame clones only, with some absent. The repertoire consists of about 160,000 clones, with just under 85% occurring once and the leading ten covering around 2.5%. The sample comprised PBMCs. Receptors were obtained from a man aged 30 to 39 in good health and CMV-seropositive. CDR3s include the opening cysteine and the closing phenylalanine or tryptophan. Each record gives: J gene, D gene, clone size, V gene, CDR3 DNA, CDR3 protein. A D gene is named only where the DNA matches it firmly. The size field is filled for only some rows; it gives once, few, many or a size class.

TRBJ1-1,NA,many,TRBV7-2,TGTGCCAGCAGCTTAGGTAGCACTGAAGCTTTCTTT,CASSLGSTEAFF
TRBJ2-5,NA,NA,TRBV2,TGTGCCAGCAGTGGGGGGGATCCGTCATACTTC,CASSGGDPSYF
TRBJ2-3,TRBD2,NA,TRBV2,TGTGCCAGCAGTGGGGGGGGTGGGACAGATACGCAGTATTTT,CASSGGGGTDTQYF
TRBJ2-2,NA,NA,TRBV5-1,TGCGCCAGCAGCACGACAGCGAACACCGGGGAGCTGTTTTTT,CASSTTANTGELFF
TRBJ2-3,NA,NA,TRBV6-1,TGTGCCAGCAGTGAATACAGGCGGGGTTACACAGATACGCAGTATTTT,CASSEYRRGYTDTQYF
TRBJ1-3,NA,NA,TRBV11-1,TGTGCCAGCAGCACCTACGACACGAGCTCTGGAAACACCATATATTTT,CASSTYDTSSGNTIYF
TRBJ1-2,TRBD1,NA,TRBV7-9,TGTGCCAGCCCCGGGACAGGGGCCTTTTCGGGGGGCTACACCTTC,CASPGTGAFSGGYTF
TRBJ2-2,TRBD2,NA,TRBV5-1,TGCGCCAGCACCGGAGAGCGGGGCTCCGGGGAGCTGTTTTTT,CASTGERGSGELFF
TRBJ2-3,TRBD2,NA,TRBV4-3,TGCGCCAGCAGCCAAGACATCGTGGGGCGGGGGGGCCTAGATACGCAGTATTTT,CASSQDIVGRGGLDTQYF
TRBJ2-7,NA,few,TRBV21-1,TGTGCCACCATGGACAGTTGTAGCTCCTACGAGCAGTACTTC,CATMDSCSSYEQYF
TRBJ2-3,NA,NA,TRBV4-1,TGCGCCAGCAGCCAAGATCCGGGTGCGGGGGCCACAGATACGCAGTATTTT,CASSQDPGAGATDTQYF
TRBJ2-3,NA,NA,TRBV20-1,TGCAGTGCCCCCTTAGATACGCAGTATTTT,CSAPLDTQYF
TRBJ2-7,TRBD1,NA,TRBV27,TGTGCCAGCAGCACAGGGGCAGTCTACGAGCAGTACTTC,CASSTGAVYEQYF
TRBJ1-1,NA,NA,TRBV7-7,TGTGCTAGCAGCTTAGACTCGAACACTGAAGCTTTCTTT,CASSLDSNTEAFF
TRBJ2-7,TRBD2,NA,TRBV5-1,TGCGCCAGCAGCTTGTCACTAGCGGATTCCTACGAGCAGTACTTC,CASSLSLADSYEQYF
TRBJ1-3,TRBD1,NA,TRBV5-1,TGCGCCAGCAGCCCTAGGTCCCGGGACAGGGTGCGAGGAAACACCATATATTTT,CASSPRSRDRVRGNTIYF
TRBJ2-7,TRBD1,NA,TRBV4-1,TGCGCCAGCAGCCACCAACAGGGGGCGGACTACGAGCAGTACTTC,CASSHQQGADYEQYF